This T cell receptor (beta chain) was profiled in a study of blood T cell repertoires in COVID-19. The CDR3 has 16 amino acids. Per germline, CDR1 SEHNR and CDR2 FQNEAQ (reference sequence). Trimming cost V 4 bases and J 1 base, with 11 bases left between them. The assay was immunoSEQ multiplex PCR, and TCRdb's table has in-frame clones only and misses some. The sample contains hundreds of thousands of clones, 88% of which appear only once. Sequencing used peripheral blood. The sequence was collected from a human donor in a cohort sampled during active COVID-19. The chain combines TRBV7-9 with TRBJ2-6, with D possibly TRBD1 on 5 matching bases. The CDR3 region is CASSYSRESGANVLTF. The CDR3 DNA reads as TGTGCCAGCAGCTATTCCAGGGAATCTGGGGCCAACGTCCTGACTTTC.